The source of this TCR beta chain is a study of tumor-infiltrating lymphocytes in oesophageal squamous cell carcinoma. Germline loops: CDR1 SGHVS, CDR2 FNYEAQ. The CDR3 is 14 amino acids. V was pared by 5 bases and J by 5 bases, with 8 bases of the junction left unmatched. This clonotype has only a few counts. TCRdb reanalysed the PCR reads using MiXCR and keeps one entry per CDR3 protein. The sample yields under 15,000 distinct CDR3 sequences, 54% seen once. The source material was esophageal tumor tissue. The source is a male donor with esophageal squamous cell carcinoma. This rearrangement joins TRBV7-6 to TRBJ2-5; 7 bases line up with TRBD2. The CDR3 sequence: CASSPGTIGETQYF. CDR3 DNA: TGTGCCAGCAGCCCCGGGACTATTGGGGAGACCCAGTACTTC.